This T cell receptor beta chain is from a study of shared clonotypes between healthy human individuals. Study-level results: Apart from blood, nothing was sampled; tissue repertoires likely differ. Among donors, the sharing of clonotypes was expected to be influenced by sequencing depth. Sharing across four donors was seen in roughly 5% of naive CD4 clonotypes. When compared with the clonotypes that were shared by all four sorted-subset donors, the non-shared clonotypes turned out to have lower generation probabilities.

The trim removed 0 bases at V and 3 bases at J, leaving 15 bases unmatched. Looked up from germline, CDR1 is SGHRS and CDR2 is YFSETQ. The CDR3 totals 19 residues. Measured with immunoSEQ multiplex PCR; TCRdb has only the in-frame clones, and not every one. Among roughly 2,500,000 clones listed, over 85% were seen once. Turning to this clone: Antigen specificity is unknown.

The TCR was taken from a man aged 18 to 29 in good health. Some clones in this sample may be carry-over from other donors' samples. Material for sequencing was naive CD4+ T cells from PBMCs. Subset meaning: CD45RA+ positively selected. This chain joins TRBV5-1 and TRBJ2-1, with 7 positions matching TRBD2. CDR3: CASSLVPFGGRAFYNEQFF. The CDR3 coding sequence is TGCGCCAGCAGCTTGGTTCCGTTTGGTGGGAGGGCGTTCTACAATGAGCAGTTCTTC.